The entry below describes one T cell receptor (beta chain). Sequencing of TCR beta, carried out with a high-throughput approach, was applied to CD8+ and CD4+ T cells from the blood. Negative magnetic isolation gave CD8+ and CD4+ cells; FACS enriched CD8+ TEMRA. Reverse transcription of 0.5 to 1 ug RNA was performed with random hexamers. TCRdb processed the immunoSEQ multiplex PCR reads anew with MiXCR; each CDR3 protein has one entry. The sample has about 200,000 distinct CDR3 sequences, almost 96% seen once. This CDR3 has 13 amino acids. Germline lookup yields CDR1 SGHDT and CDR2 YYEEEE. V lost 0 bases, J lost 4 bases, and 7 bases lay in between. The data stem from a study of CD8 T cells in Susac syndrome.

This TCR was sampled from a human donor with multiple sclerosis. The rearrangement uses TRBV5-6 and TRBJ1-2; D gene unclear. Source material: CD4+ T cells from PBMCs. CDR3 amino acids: CASSLERGYGYTF. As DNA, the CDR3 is TGTGCCAGCAGCTTGGAGCGGGGCTATGGCTACACCTTC.